This is a list of T cell receptor beta chains from one sample in a study of beta chain features in type 1 diabetes. TCRdb's copy holds only in-frame clones and misses some; the assay was immunoSEQ multiplex PCR. The sample lists around 99,000 clones, under 40% occurring once. Sequencing was carried out using stem cell memory CD4+ T cells from blood. These receptors were taken from a woman aged 18-30 years in good health. Both conserved end residues are part of each CDR3. Fields, in order: clone size, D gene, V gene, J gene, CDR3 length, CDR3 protein, CDR3 DNA. The D gene is left open where the match is weak. Clone size is stated in some rows and not others, as once, few, many or a class when expanded.

>-|-|TRBV19|TRBJ1-2|16
CASSGRTLEGNYGYTF
TGTGCCAGTAGTGGCCGGACTCTCGAGGGCAACTATGGCTACACCTTC
>-|-|TRBV15|TRBJ2-4|14
CATSPGRAKNIQYF
TGTGCCACCAGCCCCGGGAGAGCCAAAAACATTCAGTACTTC
>few|TRBD2|TRBV18|TRBJ2-7|18
CASSPTNGRARLAGEQYF
TGTGCCAGCTCACCGACTAACGGGAGGGCCCGTTTAGCGGGCGAGCAGTACTTC
>-|-|TRBV5-6|TRBJ2-7|12
CASSQGFYEQYF
TGTGCCAGCAGCCAGGGGTTCTACGAGCAGTACTTC
>-|-|TRBV27|TRBJ2-7|13
CASSFGRVYEQYF
TGTGCCAGCAGTTTCGGCAGGGTCTACGAGCAGTACTTC
>-|TRBD2|TRBV19|TRBJ2-2|18
CASSIDRVAGGRTGELFF
TGTGCCAGTAGTATAGATCGGGTAGCGGGAGGCCGGACCGGGGAGCTGTTTTTT
>-|TRBD1|TRBV5-1|TRBJ2-6|17
CASSLRQGLAGANVLTF
TGCGCCAGCAGCCTTAGACAGGGCCTGGCTGGGGCCAACGTCCTGACTTTC
>-|-|TRBV5-1|TRBJ2-3|12
CASSGVSDTQYF
TGCGCCAGCAGCGGAGTCTCAGATACGCAGTATTTT
>-|TRBD1|TRBV5-1|TRBJ2-2|17
CASSESTGGPNTGELFF
TGCGCCAGCAGCGAGTCAACAGGGGGCCCGAACACCGGGGAGCTGTTTTTT
>few|-|TRBV2|TRBJ2-5|12
CASRFYQETQYF
TGTGCCAGCAGGTTCTACCAAGAGACCCAGTACTTC
>-|-|TRBV7-3|TRBJ1-1|14
CASSSTTQDTEAFF
TGTGCCAGCAGCTCCACAACCCAGGACACTGAAGCTTTCTTT
>-|TRBD1|TRBV7-9|TRBJ2-7|14
CASSLETGYYEQYF
TGTGCCAGCAGCTTAGAGACAGGGTACTACGAGCAGTACTTC
>few|-|TRBV14|TRBJ1-1|13
CASSLSRGTEAFF
TGTGCCAGCAGCCTGAGTCGGGGCACTGAAGCTTTCTTT
>-|TRBD1|TRBV28|TRBJ1-4|14
CASSTGTGNEKLFF
TGTGCCAGCAGCACCGGGACAGGGAATGAAAAACTGTTTTTT
>-|TRBD1|TRBV7-9|TRBJ2-1|15
CASSLDGTEINEQFF
TGTGCCAGCAGCTTAGATGGGACAGAAATCAATGAGCAGTTCTTC
>-|TRBD2|TRBV7-9|TRBJ2-5|14
CASSRNSGQETQYF
TGTGCCAGCAGCCGAAATAGCGGGCAAGAGACCCAGTACTTC
>few|-|TRBV7-9|TRBJ2-7|14
CASPKTGEPYEQYF
TGTGCCAGCCCCAAGACAGGCGAACCCTACGAGCAGTACTTC
>-|TRBD1|TRBV5-4|TRBJ2-2|15
CASSYRTGGTGELFF
TGTGCCAGCAGCTACCGGACAGGAGGCACCGGGGAGCTGTTTTTT
>-|-|TRBV19|TRBJ2-2|15
CASSTQLTNTGELFF
TGTGCCAGTAGTACACAGCTGACGAACACCGGGGAGCTGTTTTTT
>-|TRBD2|TRBV6-6|TRBJ2-2|12
CASTESGRELFF
TGTGCCAGCACCGAGAGCGGGAGGGAGCTGTTTTTT
>-|-|TRBV7-2|TRBJ2-4|16
CASSPSIGVAKNIQYF
TGTGCCAGCAGCCCCAGCATAGGGGTAGCCAAAAACATTCAGTACTTC
>few|TRBD1|TRBV5-4|TRBJ2-1|16
CASSLARQGGYNEQFF
TGTGCCAGCAGCTTGGCGCGACAGGGGGGTTACAATGAGCAGTTCTTC
>-|-|TRBV27|TRBJ1-5|17
CASSLSGRGVLDQPQHF
TGTGCCAGCAGTTTATCAGGACGGGGGGTTTTGGATCAGCCCCAGCATTTT
>-|TRBD1|TRBV28|TRBJ1-1|12
CASTTRQGKAFF
TGTGCCAGCACCACAAGACAGGGGAAAGCTTTCTTT
>-|-|TRBV19|TRBJ1-1|13
CASSIDRTAEAFF
TGTGCCAGTAGTATAGACAGGACAGCTGAAGCTTTCTTT
>-|-|TRBV28|TRBJ1-1|13
CASSPPQRAEAFF
TGTGCCAGCAGTCCCCCCCAGCGGGCTGAAGCTTTCTTT
>-|TRBD1|TRBV7-2|TRBJ2-1|12
CASSQAGGEQFF
TGTGCCAGCAGTCAAGCAGGGGGTGAGCAGTTCTTC
>-|-|TRBV18|TRBJ1-5|14
CASSPPTGDQPQHF
TGTGCCAGCTCACCACCTACAGGAGATCAGCCCCAGCATTTT
>few|TRBD1|TRBV4-1|TRBJ1-5|16
CASSQVTGVSNQPQHF
TGCGCCAGCAGCCAAGTTACAGGGGTGAGCAATCAGCCCCAGCATTTT
>-|TRBD1|TRBV19|TRBJ1-2|16
CASSMRWTGENYGYTF
TGTGCCAGTAGTATGAGGTGGACAGGGGAGAACTATGGCTACACCTTC
>few|TRBD2|TRBV29-1|TRBJ2-1|13
CSAGTSGRNEQFF
TGCAGCGCAGGGACTAGCGGAAGGAATGAGCAGTTCTTC
>-|-|TRBV18|TRBJ2-7|16
CASSVSFSGRSYEQYF
TGTGCCAGCTCCGTTAGTTTCTCGGGGAGAAGCTACGAGCAGTACTTC
>few|-|TRBV7-2|TRBJ2-7|15
CASSRRAGPDYEQYF
TGTGCCAGCAGCCGCCGGGCAGGGCCCGACTACGAGCAGTACTTC
>few|TRBD1|TRBV6-1|TRBJ1-5|15
CASSVGTAGYQPQHF
TGTGCCAGCAGTGTCGGGACAGCAGGGTATCAGCCCCAGCATTTT
>-|-|TRBV4-2|TRBJ2-5|15
CASSYGLIIQETQYF
TGTGCCAGCAGCTACGGACTGATAATCCAAGAGACCCAGTACTTC
>few|TRBD2|TRBV10-3|TRBJ2-7|16
CAISDRPAGGTYEQYF
TGTGCCATCAGTGATCGCCCAGCGGGAGGGACCTACGAGCAGTACTTC
>few|-|TRBV29-1|TRBJ2-1|11
CSVRDYNEQFF
TGCAGCGTTCGGGACTACAATGAGCAGTTCTTC
>-|TRBD1|TRBV7-9|TRBJ2-1|14
CASTERDRGHEQFF
TGTGCCAGCACCGAAAGAGACAGGGGTCATGAGCAGTTCTTC
>few|TRBD2|TRBV19|TRBJ2-1|15
CASSIGSLAGPEQFF
TGTGCCAGTAGTATCGGTTCATTAGCGGGTCCTGAGCAGTTCTTC
>-|TRBD1|TRBV25-1|TRBJ2-7|14
CATSRTGRTYEQYF
TGTGCCACCTCTAGGACAGGCCGAACCTACGAGCAGTACTTC
>-|TRBD2|TRBV11-2|TRBJ2-1|16
CASSSLGTTIPNEQFF
TGTGCCAGCAGCTCCCTAGGGACTACGATCCCCAATGAGCAGTTCTTC
>-|TRBD1|TRBV28|TRBJ2-1|16
CASSLTRGTGILEQFF
TGTGCCAGCAGCCTAACTCGGGGGACAGGGATTCTGGAGCAGTTCTTC
>-|-|TRBV6-1|TRBJ2-2|13
CASRSLRSPSLFF
TGTGCCAGCAGGTCATTGAGGTCTCCGAGTCTGTTTTTT
>-|-|TRBV4-3|TRBJ1-1|17
CASSRREAGRFATEAFF
TGCGCCAGCAGCCGGCGGGAGGCAGGGAGGTTTGCCACTGAAGCTTTCTTT
>-|TRBD1|TRBV7-9|TRBJ2-2|16
CASSPRQGRNTGELFF
TGTGCCAGCAGCCCACGACAGGGGCGGAACACCGGGGAGCTGTTTTTT
>few|TRBD2|TRBV10-3|TRBJ2-1|17
CAISELGLAGASNEQFF
TGTGCCATCAGTGAGTTGGGACTAGCGGGAGCGTCGAATGAGCAGTTCTTC
>-|-|TRBV5-4|TRBJ2-3|13
CASRTVSTDTQYF
TGTGCCAGCAGGACAGTCAGCACAGATACGCAGTATTTT
>-|-|TRBV5-6|TRBJ2-7|12
CASSLISYEQYF
TGTGCCAGCAGCTTGATCAGCTACGAGCAGTACTTC
>-|TRBD1|TRBV6-7|TRBJ1-5|16
CASSYSGTGLNQPQHF
TGTGCCAGCAGTTACTCCGGGACAGGGCTCAATCAGCCCCAGCATTTT
>-|-|TRBV25-1|TRBJ1-1|18
CASRPTLGAGDQNTEAFF
TGTGCCAGCAGACCAACGCTGGGGGCAGGGGACCAGAACACTGAAGCTTTCTTT
>few|-|TRBV11-2|TRBJ1-1|14
CASSLASGNTEAFF
TGTGCCAGCAGCTTGGCGTCAGGGAACACTGAAGCTTTCTTT
>-|-|TRBV10-3|TRBJ1-2|13
CAISDQGVVGYTF
TGTGCCATCAGTGACCAGGGTGTAGTCGGCTACACCTTC